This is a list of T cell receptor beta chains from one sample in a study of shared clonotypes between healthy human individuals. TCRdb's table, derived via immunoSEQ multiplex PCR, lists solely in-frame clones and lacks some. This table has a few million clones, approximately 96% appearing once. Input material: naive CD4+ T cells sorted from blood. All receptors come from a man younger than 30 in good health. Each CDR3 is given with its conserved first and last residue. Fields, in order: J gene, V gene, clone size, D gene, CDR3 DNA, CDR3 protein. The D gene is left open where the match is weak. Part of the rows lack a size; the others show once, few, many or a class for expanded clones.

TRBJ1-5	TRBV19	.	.	TGTGCCAGTAAGGACGGAGGCTACAATCAGCCCCAGCATTTT	CASKDGGYNQPQHF
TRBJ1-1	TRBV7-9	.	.	TGTGCCAGCAGCTTAGTTCGGACTGAAGCTTTCTTT	CASSLVRTEAFF
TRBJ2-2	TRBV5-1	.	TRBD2	TGCGCCAGCAGCCCAGCGGGAGGGACCGGGGAGCTGTTTTTT	CASSPAGGTGELFF
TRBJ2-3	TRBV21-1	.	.	TGTGCCAGCGCGCCTAGCTCAGCAGATACGCAGTATTTT	CASAPSSADTQYF
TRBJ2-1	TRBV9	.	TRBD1	TGTGCCAGCAGCCCTGGACAGGGGGCGAACAATGAGCAGTTCTTC	CASSPGQGANNEQFF
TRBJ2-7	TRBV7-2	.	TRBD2	TGTGCCAGCAGCACATCTAGCGGGAGTGTTTACGAGCAGTACTTC	CASSTSSGSVYEQYF
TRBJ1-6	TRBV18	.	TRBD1	TGTGCCAGCTCACAAGAACAGGGGGCGAATTCACCCCTCCACTTT	CASSQEQGANSPLHF
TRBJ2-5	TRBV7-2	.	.	TGTGCCAGCAGCTTTTACAGGGAGGGGGAGACCCAGTACTTC	CASSFYREGETQYF
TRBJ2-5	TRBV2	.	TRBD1	TGTGCCAGCAGCAGGGACAGCGGAGAGACCCAGTACTTC	CASSRDSGETQYF
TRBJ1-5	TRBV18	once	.	TGTGCCAGCTCACCGTCCGGTAGCAATCAGCCCCAGCATTTT	CASSPSGSNQPQHF
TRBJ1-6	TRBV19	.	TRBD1	TGTGCCAGTGAAACGACAGGGGGCGGCTCACCCCTCCACTTT	CASETTGGGSPLHF
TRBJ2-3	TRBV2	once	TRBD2	TGTGCCAGCAGCGATATTAGCGGGGGACTTAGCACAGATACGCAGTATTTT	CASSDISGGLSTDTQYF
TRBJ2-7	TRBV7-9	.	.	TGTGCCAGCAGCCCGGGGCAGGGATATTACGAGCAGTACTTC	CASSPGQGYYEQYF
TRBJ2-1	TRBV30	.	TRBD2	TGTGCCTGGAACCCCGGGACTAGCGCATACAATGAGCAGTTCTTC	CAWNPGTSAYNEQFF
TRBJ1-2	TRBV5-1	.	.	TGCGCCAGCAGCGTACAGGGAGAGGGTGGGGAGAACTATGGCTACACCTTC	CASSVQGEGGENYGYTF
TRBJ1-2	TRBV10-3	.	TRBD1	TGTGCCATCAGTGGGGGACAGGGGGCCTACTATGGCTACACCTTC	CAISGGQGAYYGYTF
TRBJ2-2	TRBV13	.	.	TGTGCCAGCAGCCGCCTCCCCGGGGAGCTGTTTTTT	CASSRLPGELFF
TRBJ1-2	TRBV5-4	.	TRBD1	TGTGCCAGCAGCCGTCAAACAGGGGCCGACTATGGCTACACCTTC	CASSRQTGADYGYTF
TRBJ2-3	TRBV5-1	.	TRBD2	TGCGCCAGCAGTACCCGGGACTACCGCACAGATACGCAGTATTTT	CASSTRDYRTDTQYF
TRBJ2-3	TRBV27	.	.	TGTGCCAGCAGTCTCCGACGGACAGATACGCAGTATTTT	CASSLRRTDTQYF
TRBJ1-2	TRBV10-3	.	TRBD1	TGTGCCATCAGTGAGTCGACGGCGGAGACAGGGAGTGGCTACACCTTC	CAISESTAETGSGYTF
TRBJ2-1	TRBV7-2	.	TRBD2	TGTGCCAGCAGCTTAAGCGGGAGCTCCTACAATGAGCAGTTCTTC	CASSLSGSSYNEQFF
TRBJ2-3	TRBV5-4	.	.	TGTGCCAGCAGCAATCAGGGGACAGATACGCAGTATTTT	CASSNQGTDTQYF
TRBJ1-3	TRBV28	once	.	TGTGCCAGCAGCCAGTCCGGTTCCGGGGACACCATATATTTT	CASSQSGSGDTIYF